The present T cell receptor (beta chain) was sequenced within a study of blood T cell repertoires in COVID-19. The data were produced by immunoSEQ multiplex PCR, yet TCRdb's version contains in-frame clones alone and is incomplete. Here the sample spans 70,000 to 100,000 clones, around 67% being singletons. The CDR3 has 14 amino acids. The V and J ends lost 3 bases and 7 bases, in that order; junction bases with no gene match: 8. Germline V gene lookup returns CDR1 MDHEN and CDR2 SYDVKM. J is TRBJ1-1 and V is TRBV28, with 7 bases matching TRBD1. Material: peripheral blood. The source is a woman aged 55-70 years in a cohort sampled during active or convalescent COVID-19. The CDR3, as DNA: TGTGCCAGCAGTTTGGGGTTTGGGGACAGTGAAGCTTTCTTT. Translating gives CASSLGFGDSEAFF.